Shown below are 24 T cell receptor beta chains from a single sample sequenced in a study of T cells in Graves' hyperthyroidism and ophthalmopathy. TCR beta CDR3 regions were amplified from RNA. First-round RT-PCR of the TCR CDR3 relied on the HTBI primer set. TCRdb independently ran MiXCR on the multiplex PCR reads; one entry per CDR3 protein. This table has 500,000 to 700,000 distinct CDR3 sequences, 16% appearing once. The sample taken for sequencing was blood. These receptors originate from a woman between 18 and 30 years old with Graves' hyperthyroidism.

The gene calls are TRBV4-1 and TRBJ2-7, with a weak D call TRBD2 (5 bases). This CDR3 has 13 amino acids. Looked up from germline, CDR1 is MGHRA and CDR2 is YSYEKL. V lost 3 bases to trimming and J lost 4 bases, with 10 bases between them. CDR3 sequence: CASSHYEGYEQYF. The CDR3 nucleotides are TGCGCCAGCAGCCATTATGAGGGTTACGAGCAGTACTTC.

This clonotype was found many times. V usage is TRBV7-8 and J usage is TRBJ1-5; 8 nucleotides match TRBD1. This CDR3 has 15 amino acids. Germline trimming cut 2 bases from V and 3 bases from J; bases unmatched to any gene: 3. CDR1 and CDR2 from the germline V gene are SGHVS and FQNEAQ. The CDR3 reads CASSLPTGVNQPQHF. The CDR3 nucleotides are TGTGCCAGCAGCTTACCGACAGGGGTCAATCAGCCCCAGCATTTT.

This clonotype was detected many times. The chain links TRBV12-3 or TRBV12-4 to TRBJ1-6; a possible D gene is TRBD1 (5 bases). Trimming left V 1 base short and J 7 bases short, with 5 bases between. The CDR3 is made up of 13 amino acids. This CDR3 is CASSLGGNSPLHF. The CDR3 DNA is TGTGCCAGCAGTTTAGGGGGGAATTCACCCCTCCACTTT.

This clonotype appeared a few times. This chain joins TRBV2 and TRBJ2-2; TRBD2 matches 7 bases. Germline CDR1 reads SNHLY; CDR2 reads FYNNEI. CDR3 length: 16 residues. With V trimmed by 6 bases and J by 4 bases, 11 bases remained unmatched. CDR3 sequence reads: CASSYSGTTGTGELFF. Written as DNA, the CDR3 is TGTGCCAGCAGCTACAGCGGGACCACTGGCACCGGGGAGCTGTTTTTT.

The genes are TRBV11-2 and TRBJ2-2; the D gene is possibly TRBD1 (6 bases). There are 15 residues in the CDR3. Germline loops: CDR1 SGHAT, CDR2 FQNNGV. V was clipped by 5 bases and J by 0 bases, with 10 bases between them. The CDR3 is CASSPQGPNTGELFF. As DNA, the CDR3 is TGTGCCAGCAGCCCACAGGGACCGAACACCGGGGAGCTGTTTTTT.

In its sample, this clonotype was seen many times. The V and J genes are TRBV11-2 and TRBJ1-2, with TRBD1 identical over 7 bases. The CDR3 sequence is 16 residues long. Looked up from germline, CDR1 is SGHAT and CDR2 is FQNNGV. J gave up 2 bases and V 1 base, and 7 bases lay outside the gene matches. DNA of the CDR3: TGTGCCAGCAGCTTAGGGGTTGACAGGGCGAACTATGGCTACACCTTC. It encodes CASSLGVDRANYGYTF.

This clonotype occurred a few times. One end of the junction fails to match germline, which may point to a read error. The chain combines TRBV6-1 with TRBJ2-7, with 10 bases fitting TRBD2. The CDR3 is 16 amino acids. The germline V gene encodes CDR1 MNHNS and CDR2 SASEGT. The CDR3 bases are TGTGCCTGCAGACCCTCGGGGGGACTAGCGTCGTACGAGCAGTACTTC. It yields the protein CACRPSGGLASYEQYF.

V is TRBV7-2 and J is TRBJ1-5, with unresolved D. The germline V gene encodes CDR1 SGHTA and CDR2 FQGNSA. The CDR3 has 15 amino acids. V lost 2 bases and J lost 5, with 13 bases in between. The CDR3 loop is CASSLYLAGYQPQHF. As DNA, the CDR3 is TGTGCCAGCAGCTTATATCTGGCAGGATATCAGCCCCAGCATTTT. Full variable domain (outside the CDR3, taken from reference TRBV7-2 and TRBJ1-5): GAGVSQSPSNKVTEKGKDVELRCDPISGHTALYWYRQSLGQGLEFLIYFQGNSAPDKSGLPSDRFSAERTGGSVSTLTIQRTQQEDSAVYLCASSLYLAGYQPQHFGDGTRLSIL.

At least ten counts were recorded for this clonotype. This chain links TRBV2 with TRBJ2-5; tentative D call: TRBD2 (6 bases). Germline V gene data show CDR1 as SNHLY and CDR2 as FYNNEI. V was trimmed by 4 bases and J by 1 base, leaving 10 bases between them. This CDR3 spans 14 amino acids. In DNA form, the CDR3 reads TGTGCCAGCAGTGGGCTAGCGTTCCAAGAGACCCAGTACTTC. Its translation is CASSGLAFQETQYF. Using reference TRBV2 and TRBJ2-5 for the parts outside the CDR3, the full variable domain is EPEVTQTPSHQVTQMGQEVILRCVPISNHLYFYWYRQILGQKVEFLVSFYNNEISEKSEIFDDQFSVERPDGSNFTLKIRSTKLEDSAMYFCASSGLAFQETQYFGPGTRLLVL.

This clonotype was seen a few times. The chain joins TRBV2 to TRBJ2-4; D is ambiguous. V lost 4 bases and J lost 1, with 17 bases in between. The CDR3 has 17 amino acids. CDR1 and CDR2 from the germline V gene are SNHLY and FYNNEI. The CDR3 protein is CASSVPVAEWAKNIQYF. The DNA for the CDR3 is TGTGCCAGCAGTGTCCCCGTCGCGGAGTGGGCCAAAAACATTCAGTACTTC. The full variable domain, its missing parts supplied by reference TRBV2 and TRBJ2-4, is EPEVTQTPSHQVTQMGQEVILRCVPISNHLYFYWYRQILGQKVEFLVSFYNNEISEKSEIFDDQFSVERPDGSNFTLKIRSTKLEDSAMYFCASSVPVAEWAKNIQYFGAGTRLSVL.

The chain couples TRBV29-1 to TRBJ2-1; D possibly uses TRBD1 or TRBD2 (5 bases each). The V gene's germline CDR1 is SQVTM and CDR2 ANQGSEA. This CDR3 spans 14 amino acids. Trimming stripped 5 bases from V and 5 bases from J, with 16 bases between. The CDR3 DNA is TGCAGCGTTACAACCGGGACCACTCACAATGAGCAGTTCTTC. It encodes CSVTTGTTHNEQFF.

This clonotype was observed at least ten times. The genes are TRBV5-1 and TRBJ2-7; D not resolved. This CDR3 contains 15 residues. V was cut by 1 base and J by 2 bases, with 13 bases left in between. CDR1 is SGHRS, CDR2 YFSETQ, per germline. The CDR3: CASSLTAGPTYEQYF. The CDR3, as DNA: TGCGCCAGCAGCTTGACGGCAGGCCCGACCTACGAGCAGTACTTC.

This clonotype was recorded many times. The chain is built from TRBV7-2 and TRBJ2-5, with TRBD2 matching over 8 bases. J gave up 2 bases and V 0 bases, and 11 bases lay outside the gene matches. Germline CDR1 is SGHTA and CDR2 is FQGNSA. The CDR3 has 18 residues. The CDR3 DNA is TGTGCCAGCAGCTTAGCGCGGTTGGCTAGCGGGCCTCAAGAGACCCAGTACTTC. It codes for CASSLARLASGPQETQYF.

In its sample, this clonotype was seen many times. The CDR3 here is CASSQDRSNYGYTF. The CDR3 region has the DNA TGCGCCAGCAGCCAAGATCGAAGCAACTATGGCTACACCTTC. The chain combines TRBV4-3 with TRBJ1-2; D remains ambiguous. The length of the CDR3 is 14 residues. Trimming stripped 0 bases from V and 2 bases from J, with 7 bases between. Per the germline V gene, CDR1 is LGHNA and CDR2 is YSLEER.

This clonotype was seen many times. The V gene is TRBV7-2, the J gene TRBJ2-7; possible D gene TRBD1, 5 bases. The CDR3 has 15 amino acids. Trimming stripped 6 bases from V and 2 bases from J, with 17 bases between. Germline V gene data show CDR1 as SGHTA and CDR2 as FQGNSA. The CDR3 here is CASSFSHGQAYEQYF. CDR3 nucleotides: TGTGCCAGCAGTTTTAGTCATGGACAAGCCTACGAGCAGTACTTC.

This clonotype was counted a few times. The CDR3, as DNA: TGCAGTGCCAGGGGGCCAGCGGGGTTCACCGGGGAGCTGTTTTTT. As protein: CSARGPAGFTGELFF. V and J are TRBV20-1 and TRBJ2-2; possible D gene TRBD1, 8 bases. Germline values: CDR1 DFQATT, CDR2 SNEGSKA (reference sequence). V lost 6 bases, J lost 4 bases, and 18 bases lay in between. The CDR3 extends over 15 amino acids.

A note on this clonotype: At one end the junction does not follow the germline gene, possibly because of a read error. V gene TRBV5-1 combines with J gene TRBJ1-1, with 7 bases fitting TRBD1. The CDR3 loop spans 15 amino acids. Looked up from germline, CDR1 is SGHRS and CDR2 is YFSETQ. CDR3: CASSLGTAPNTEVFF. The CDR3 nucleotides are TGCGCCAGCAGCCTCGGGACAGCACCGAACACTGAAGTTTTCTTT.

This clonotype was seen at least ten times. The genes are TRBV6-2 or TRBV6-3 and TRBJ2-7; perhaps TRBD1 as D (5 bases). V lost 2 bases, J lost 6 bases, and 11 bases lay in between. This CDR3 has 13 amino acids. Germline V gene sequence: CDR1 MNHEY, CDR2 SVGEGT. The DNA for the CDR3 is TGTGCCAGCAGTTACGATACGACAGCCGAGCAGTACTTC. Translated: CASSYDTTAEQYF.

This clonotype was seen more than once but under ten times. The J gene is TRBJ2-2, the V gene TRBV24-1; TRBD1 matches at 9 bases. The V gene's germline CDR1 is KGHDR and CDR2 SFDVKD. The CDR3 sequence is 16 residues long. V shed 5 bases and J 2 bases; nucleotides not matched to a gene: 5. The CDR3: CATSAPDRGNTGELFF. The CDR3 DNA is TGTGCCACCAGTGCTCCGGACAGGGGTAACACCGGGGAGCTGTTTTTT.

This clonotype is a singleton in its sample. The chain carries TRBV28 and TRBJ2-3; D might be TRBD2 (5 bases). Germline-derived CDR1 and CDR2 are MDHEN and SYDVKM. CDR3 size: 16 residues. V was cut by 5 bases and J by 6 bases, with 21 bases left in between. The CDR3 sequence: CASSPTRPRAADTQYF. The CDR3, as DNA: TGTGCCAGCAGTCCCACCCGCCCGCGGGCGGCCGATACGCAGTATTTT.

Comments on this clonotype: At one end, the junction sequence differs from germline, possibly due to a read error. CDR3 sequence reads: CASSRQGAGYNEQFF. CDR3 coding DNA: TGCGCCAGCAGCCGGCAGGGGGCCGGGTACAATGAGCAGTTCTTC. The chain employs TRBV7-2 and TRBJ2-1, with 8 bases identical to TRBD1. The CDR3 covers 15 residues. In germline, CDR1 is SGHTA, CDR2 FQGNSA. The full variable domain, with the rest looked up from reference TRBV7-2 and TRBJ2-1, is GAGVSQSPSNKVTEKGKDVELRCDPISGHTALYWYRQSLGQGLEFLIYFQGNSAPDKSGLPSDRFSAERTGGSVSTLTIQRTQQEDSAVYLCASSRQGAGYNEQFFGPGTRLTVL.

At least ten counts were recorded for this clonotype. CDR3 sequence (DNA): TGCAGTGCTTCGGACAGTCTTAATGAAAAACTGTTTTTT. This sequence encodes CSASDSLNEKLFF. This sequence joins TRBV20-1 and TRBJ1-4; a possible D gene is TRBD1 (6 bases). Looked up from germline, CDR1 is DFQATT and CDR2 is SNEGSKA (reference sequence). Trimming pared 5 bases from V and 4 bases from J, leaving 11 bases between. This CDR3 is 13 amino acids long.

Ten or more counts support this clonotype. The chain is built from TRBV20-1 and TRBJ2-7; possibly TRBD1 or TRBD2 for D (5 bases each). Germline V gene lookup returns CDR1 DFQATT and CDR2 SNEGSKA (reference sequence). This CDR3 has 16 residues. The germline V and J ends were trimmed by 0 bases and 2 bases, with 17 bases remaining between them. Here the CDR3 reads CSAREVAPGITYEQYF. In nucleotides, the CDR3 is TGCAGTGCTAGAGAGGTAGCGCCAGGGATAACCTACGAGCAGTACTTC.

The chain joins TRBV7-9 to TRBJ1-4, with D maybe TRBD1 (5 bases). Trimming removed 2 bases at V and 8 bases at J, with 15 bases between. The CDR3 runs 15 residues. Per the germline V gene, CDR1 is SEHNR and CDR2 is FQNEAQ (reference sequence). The CDR3 coding sequence is TGTGCCAGCAGCTTACGGGTCGGGGGAACGGAAAAACTGTTTTTT. Its translation is CASSLRVGGTEKLFF.